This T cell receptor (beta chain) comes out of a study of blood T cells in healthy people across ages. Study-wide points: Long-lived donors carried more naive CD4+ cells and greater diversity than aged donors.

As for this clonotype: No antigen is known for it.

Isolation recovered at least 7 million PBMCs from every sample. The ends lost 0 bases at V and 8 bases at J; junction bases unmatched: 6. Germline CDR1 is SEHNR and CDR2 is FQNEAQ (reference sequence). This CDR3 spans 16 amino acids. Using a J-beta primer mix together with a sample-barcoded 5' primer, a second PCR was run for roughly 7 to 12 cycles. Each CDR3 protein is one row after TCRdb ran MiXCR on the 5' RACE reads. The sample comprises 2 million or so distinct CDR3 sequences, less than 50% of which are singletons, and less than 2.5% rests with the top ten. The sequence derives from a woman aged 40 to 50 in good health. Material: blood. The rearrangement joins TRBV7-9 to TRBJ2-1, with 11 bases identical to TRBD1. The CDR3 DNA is TGTGCCAGCAGCTTAGCCGGGACAGGGGGAGTCGATGAGCAGTTCTTC. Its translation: CASSLAGTGGVDEQFF.